This T cell receptor beta chain was profiled in a study of beta chain features in type 1 diabetes. cDNA synthesis used the whole RNA isolate, giving expressed TCRB sequences. Using immunoSEQ multiplex PCR, the repertoire was profiled, and TCRdb retains in-frame clones only, with some absent. The sample lists roughly 300,000 clones; less than 10% were seen once. Germline V gene sequence: CDR1 MGHDK, CDR2 SYGVNS. Trimming removed 6 bases at V and 0 bases at J, with 9 bases between. The CDR3 is 14 amino acids. The sequence was obtained from a woman under 30 in good health. V usage is TRBV25-1 and J usage is TRBJ2-1; D uncertain. Source material: central memory CD4+ T cells from blood. The CDR3 loop is CASRDGSSYNEQFF. For the CDR3, the DNA is TGTGCCAGCAGAGACGGCAGCTCCTACAATGAGCAGTTCTTC.